What follows describes a single T cell receptor (beta chain). The protocol was immunoSEQ multiplex PCR, while the TCRdb copy is restricted to in-frame clones and leaves out a portion. Of about 310,000 clones in the sample, about nine tenths were seen once. The CDR3 has 14 amino acids. Germline V CDR1 and CDR2: SNHLY, FYNNEI. Unmatched junction bases numbered 4, after V lost 4 bases and J lost 5 bases. The record originates from a study of blood T cell repertoires in COVID-19. Study at large: Nucleic acid was either cDNA or gDNA, and it came from T cells, B-cell-depleted T cells, or PBMCs.

The V and J genes are TRBV2 and TRBJ2-7; 11 positions agree with TRBD2. The sample comprised peripheral blood. This TCR came from a man aged 50 or older with active or convalescent COVID-19. The CDR3 sequence is CASSASGRRDEQYF. CDR3 in DNA: TGTGCCAGCAGTGCTAGCGGGAGGCGCGACGAGCAGTACTTC.